This T cell receptor beta chain was profiled in a study of identical twins. V dropped 1 base and J dropped 6 bases, with 12 bases sitting between them. CDR3 size: 14 residues. Germline values: CDR1 SGHAT, CDR2 FQDESV (reference sequence). A universal primer site was incorporated via template switching, and the cDNA contained unique molecular identifiers. TCRdb used MiXCR to reprocess the 5' RACE reads, holding one entry per CDR3 protein. The data show around 300,000 distinct CDR3 sequences, with more than 6.5% seen just once and approximately 2.1% held by the top ten. The same data also went into a second study, on yellow fever vaccine responses in identical twins.

The TCR was taken from a woman younger than 35 in good health. J is TRBJ2-5 and V is TRBV11-1, with D hard to call. The sequenced sample was memory (CD45RO+) T cells sorted from blood. CDR3 nucleotide sequence: TGTGCCAGCAGCTTAGATTGGACGATGAAGACCCAGTACTTC. This encodes CASSLDWTMKTQYF.